The present entry profiles one TCR beta chain with its context. Sequencing was performed with immunoSEQ multiplex PCR; in TCRdb, only in-frame clones are kept and a portion is missing. The sample contains over 60,000 clones, about 81% of which appear only once. The CDR3 contains 15 residues. The V segment lost 5 bases and the J segment 7 bases; nucleotides outside the gene matches: 6. Germline-derived CDR1 and CDR2 are SEHNR and FQNEAQ (reference sequence). This entry comes from a study of blood T cell repertoires in COVID-19. Sequenced: peripheral blood. The V and J genes are TRBV7-9 and TRBJ1-6; 9 bases match TRBD1. This TCR was recovered from a human donor in a cohort sampled during active COVID-19. CDR3 region: CASSQTGTGNSPLHF. DNA for the CDR3: TGTGCCAGCAGCCAAACCGGGACAGGGAATTCACCCCTCCACTTT.